The 10 T cell receptor beta chains presented below share a single source sample, sequenced in a study of T cell changes during pregnancy in multiple sclerosis. Profiled with immunoSEQ multiplex PCR; TCRdb holds only in-frame clones, not every one. The table records roughly 100,000 clones, less than 95% of them present only once. Here the sequenced sample was peripheral blood, taken before pregnancy. The receptors stem from a female donor with multiple sclerosis, enrolled in a pregnancy study.

The chain couples TRBV6-6 to TRBJ1-4, with D unresolved. V gave up 6 bases and J gave up 0 bases, with 8 bases separating them. CDR1 MNHNY and CDR2 SVGAGI come from the germline V gene (reference sequence). CDR3 length equals 14 residues. The CDR3 region is CASSTRSTNEKLFF. The DNA of the CDR3 is TGTGCCAGCAGCACAAGATCAACTAATGAAAAACTGTTTTTT.

The chain uses TRBV10-3 and TRBJ1-1; 8 nucleotides match TRBD1. This CDR3 spans 14 amino acids. Losses at the gene ends were 5 bases for V and 1 base for J; bases not matched to a gene: 3. Germline CDR1 ENHRY, CDR2 SYGVKD. DNA of the CDR3: TGTGCCATCAGTCCAGGGGGCCCGAACACTGAAGCTTTCTTT. Protein: CAISPGGPNTEAFF.

The J gene is TRBJ2-7, the V gene TRBV9; 11 bases map to TRBD2. CDR3 size: 14 residues. Looked up from germline, CDR1 is SGDLS and CDR2 is YYNGEE. V shed 4 bases and J 3 bases; nucleotides not matched to a gene: 3. The CDR3 here is CASSRGLAGYEQYF. DNA of the CDR3: TGTGCCAGCAGCCGCGGACTAGCGGGCTACGAGCAGTACTTC.

The chain links TRBV11-2 to TRBJ2-2; 7 bases line up with TRBD1. V was pared by 2 bases and J by 2 bases, with 2 bases of the junction left unmatched. The CDR3 contains 15 residues. Per germline, CDR1 SGHAT and CDR2 FQNNGV. The CDR3 region is CASSLWDRNTGELFF. In DNA form, the CDR3 reads TGTGCCAGCAGCTTATGGGACAGAAACACCGGGGAGCTGTTTTTT.

The rearrangement links TRBV6-1 to TRBJ1-3; D call uncertain. Germline V lookup: CDR1 MNHNS, CDR2 SASEGT. CDR3 size: 15 residues. The V end was cut by 7 bases, the J end by 0 bases, with 13 bases between. The CDR3 here is CASNAGDLSGNTIYF. Here the CDR3 DNA reads TGTGCCAGCAATGCAGGTGACCTCTCTGGAAACACCATATATTTT.

V is TRBV14 and J is TRBJ2-3; TRBD2 might be the D (5 bases). Trimming cost V 3 bases and J 2 bases, with 12 bases left between them. The CDR3 loop spans 15 amino acids. The V gene's germline CDR1 is SGHDN and CDR2 FVKESK. The CDR3 loop reads CASSQRVQFTDTQYF. CDR3 coding DNA: TGTGCCAGCAGCCAGAGGGTCCAGTTCACAGATACGCAGTATTTT. Full variable domain (missing parts from reference TRBV14 and TRBJ2-3): EAGVTQFPSHSVIEKGQTVTLRCDPISGHDNLYWYRRVMGKEIKFLLHFVKESKQDESGMPNNRFLAERTGGTYSTLKVQPAELEDSGVYFCASSQRVQFTDTQYFGPGTRLTVL.

The chain links TRBV6-6 to TRBJ1-2, with D unclear. V dropped 5 bases and J dropped 4 bases, with 17 bases sitting between them. Per germline, CDR1 MNHNY and CDR2 SVGAGI (reference sequence). There are 15 residues in the CDR3. In nucleotides, the CDR3 is TGTGCCAGCAGTCAACTGAACAAGGAGGCCTATGGCTACACCTTC. The encoded protein is CASSQLNKEAYGYTF.

This clone was observed a single time. The chain has TRBV6-1 and TRBJ1-6; 8 bases are shared with TRBD1. CDR1 is MNHNS and CDR2 is SASEGT in the germline V gene. V lost 8 bases, J lost 0 bases, and 9 bases stayed unmatched. This CDR3 region has 17 residues. The CDR3 nucleotides read TGTGCCAGCGGTGGACAGGGTGTTTTCTCCTATAATTCACCCCTCCACTTT. It codes for CASGGQGVFSYNSPLHF.

The chain has TRBV27 and TRBJ2-7; TRBD1 aligns across 9 bases. After removal of 6 bases from V and 5 bases from J, the junction contained 11 bases not matched to a gene. CDR1 MNHEY and CDR2 SMNVEV come from the germline V gene (reference sequence). The CDR3 spans 15 residues. The CDR3 loop is CASSIGQGLVHEQYF. DNA for the CDR3: TGTGCCAGCAGCATAGGACAGGGGCTCGTCCACGAGCAGTACTTC.

The rearrangement links TRBV15 to TRBJ2-5, with 8 positions matching TRBD2. The V gene's germline CDR1 is LNHNV and CDR2 YYDKDF (reference sequence). Trimming cost V 7 bases and J 4 bases; bases outside gene matches: 5. This CDR3 contains 13 residues. The CDR3, as DNA: TGTGCCACCACCTTAGCGGGGACAGAGACCCAGTACTTC. Protein: CATTLAGTETQYF.